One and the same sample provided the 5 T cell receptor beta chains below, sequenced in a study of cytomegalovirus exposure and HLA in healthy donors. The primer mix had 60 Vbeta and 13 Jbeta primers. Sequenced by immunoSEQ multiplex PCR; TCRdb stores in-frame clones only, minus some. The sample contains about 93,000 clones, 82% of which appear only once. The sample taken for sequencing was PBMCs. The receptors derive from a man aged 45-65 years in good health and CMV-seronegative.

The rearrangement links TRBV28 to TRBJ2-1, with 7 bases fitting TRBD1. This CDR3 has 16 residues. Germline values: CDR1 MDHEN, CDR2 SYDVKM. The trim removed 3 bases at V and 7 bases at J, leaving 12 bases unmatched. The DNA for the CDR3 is TGTGCCAGCAGTTTCGGGTCGGCAGGGGGTGGGAATGAGCAGTTCTTC. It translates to CASSFGSAGGGNEQFF.

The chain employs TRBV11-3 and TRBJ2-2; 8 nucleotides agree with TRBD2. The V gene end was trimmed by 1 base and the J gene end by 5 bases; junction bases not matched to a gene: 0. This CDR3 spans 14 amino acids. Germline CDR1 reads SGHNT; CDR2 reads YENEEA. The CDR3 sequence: CASSLAGGTGELFF. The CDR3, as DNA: TGTGCCAGCAGCTTAGCGGGAGGGACCGGGGAGCTGTTTTTT. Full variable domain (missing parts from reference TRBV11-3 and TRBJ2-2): EAGVVQSPRYKIIEKKQPVAFWCNPISGHNTLYWYLQNLGQGPELLIRYENEEAVDDSQLPKDRFSAERLKGVDSTLKIQPAELGDSAVYLCASSLAGGTGELFFGEGSRLTVL.

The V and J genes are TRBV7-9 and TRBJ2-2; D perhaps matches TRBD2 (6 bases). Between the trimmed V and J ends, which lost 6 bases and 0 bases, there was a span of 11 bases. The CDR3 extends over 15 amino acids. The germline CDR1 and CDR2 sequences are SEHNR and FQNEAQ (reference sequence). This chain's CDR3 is CASRSSVSNTGELFF. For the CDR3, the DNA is TGTGCCAGCAGGTCTAGCGTATCGAACACCGGGGAGCTGTTTTTT.

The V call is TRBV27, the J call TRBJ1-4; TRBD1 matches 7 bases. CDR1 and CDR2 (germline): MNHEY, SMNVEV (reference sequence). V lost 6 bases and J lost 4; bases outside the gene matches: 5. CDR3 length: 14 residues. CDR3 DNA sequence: TGTGCCAGCAGACCGACAGGGCGTAATGAAAAACTGTTTTTT. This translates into CASRPTGRNEKLFF.

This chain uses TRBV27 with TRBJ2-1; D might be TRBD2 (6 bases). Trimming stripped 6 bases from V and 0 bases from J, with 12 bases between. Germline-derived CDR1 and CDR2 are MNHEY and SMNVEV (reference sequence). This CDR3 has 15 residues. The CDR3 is CASRWAGSSYNEQFF. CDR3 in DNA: TGTGCCAGCAGGTGGGCCGGGAGCTCCTACAATGAGCAGTTCTTC.